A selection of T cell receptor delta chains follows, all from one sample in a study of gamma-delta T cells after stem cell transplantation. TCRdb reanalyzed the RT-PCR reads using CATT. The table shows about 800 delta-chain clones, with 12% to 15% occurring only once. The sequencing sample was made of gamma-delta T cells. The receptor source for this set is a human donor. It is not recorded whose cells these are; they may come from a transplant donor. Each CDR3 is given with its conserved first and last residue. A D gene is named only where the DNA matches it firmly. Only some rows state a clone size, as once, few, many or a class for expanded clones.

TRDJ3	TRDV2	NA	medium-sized	TGTGCCTGTGACACCGGTATCCCCAGCTCCTGGGACACCCGACAGATGTTTTTC	CACDTGIPSSWDTRQMFF
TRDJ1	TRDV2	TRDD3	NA	TGTGCCTGTGACACTATGGTCCTGGGCTGGGGGATTTTGCTGTACACCGATAAACTCATCTTT	CACDTMVLGWGILLYTDKLIF
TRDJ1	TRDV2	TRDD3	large	TGTGCCTGTGACACCGTGTCGCTGGGGGATACTTCTACTCAATCCACCGATAAACTCATCTTT	CACDTVSLGDTSTQSTDKLIF
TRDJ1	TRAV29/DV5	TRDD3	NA	TGTGCAGCCTCTTCCCACCCTGGGGGATACGACACCGATAAACTCATCTTT	CAASSHPGGYDTDKLIF
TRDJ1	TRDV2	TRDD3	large	TGTGCCTGTGACACCGTGGGAACTGGGGGATCCGGACCCGATAAACTCATCTTT	CACDTVGTGGSGPDKLIF
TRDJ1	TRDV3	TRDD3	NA	TGTGCCTTTAGGGGGGTTCGACTGGGGGATACCACCGATAAACTCATCTTT	CAFRGVRLGDTTDKLIF
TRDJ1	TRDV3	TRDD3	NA	TGCTCGGTCTTTTCCATTCAACTACTGGGGGACCCGTACACCGATAAACTCATCTTT	CSVFSIQLLGDPYTDKLIF
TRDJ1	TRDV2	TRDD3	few	TGTGCCTGTGACACCGTGGGGGAGTACACCGATAAACTCATCTTT	CACDTVGEYTDKLIF
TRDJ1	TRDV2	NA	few	TGTGCCTGTGATAGAGTGTCGGGTCACACCGATAAACTCATCTTT	CACDRVSGHTDKLIF
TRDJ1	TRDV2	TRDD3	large	TGTGCCTGTGACACCGTGGGCAACTGGGGGATACGGGGCATCGATAAACTCATCTTT	CACDTVGNWGIRGIDKLIF
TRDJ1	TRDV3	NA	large	TGTGCCTGCGGCTGCGTCGGGGCGACGGACACCGATAAACTCATCTTT	CACGCVGATDTDKLIF
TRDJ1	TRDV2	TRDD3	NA	TGTGCCTGTGACACCGTGGGGGAGAGGGGTACTGAGTACACCGATAAACTCATCTTT	CACDTVGERGTEYTDKLIF
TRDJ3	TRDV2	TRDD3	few	TGTGCCTGTGACACCGTCGGGAGTGTAGGACTGGGGGATACCCTAGGGTCCTGGGACACCCGACAGATGTTTTTC	CACDTVGSVGLGDTLGSWDTRQMFF
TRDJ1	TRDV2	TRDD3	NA	TGTGCCTGTGACCGACTAAGACTGGGGGATACTGGCTACACCGATAAACTCATCTTT	CACDRLRLGDTGYTDKLIF
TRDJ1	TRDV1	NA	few	TGTGCTCTTGGGGAACCCCCATCCTACACCTGGGGATCCTACACCGATAAACTCATCTTT	CALGEPPSYTWGSYTDKLIF
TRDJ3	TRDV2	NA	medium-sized	TGTGCCTGTGACACCGCCGGGGGCGTTCGGGACACCCGACAGATGTTTTTC	CACDTAGGVRDTRQMFF
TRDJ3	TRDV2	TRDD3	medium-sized	TGTGCCTGTGACACTCCCGATGGGGGATCCTCCTCCTGGGACACCCGACAGATGTTTTTC	CACDTPDGGSSSWDTRQMFF
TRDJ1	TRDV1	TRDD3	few	TGTGCTCTTGGGGACCTACAGGCTTGGGGGGATCCTAAACCCGATAAACTCATCTTT	CALGDLQAWGDPKPDKLIF